This T cell receptor beta chain was profiled in a study of T cells in Graves' hyperthyroidism and ophthalmopathy. RNA transcripts provided the source from which TCR beta CDR3 regions were amplified. RT-PCR in the first round (using the HTBI primer set) targeted the TCR CDR3. TCRdb re-called the multiplex PCR reads through MiXCR, storing one row per CDR3 protein. The sample yields 640,000 or so distinct CDR3 sequences, 13% to 15% seen once. V was clipped by 6 bases and J by 1 base; unmatched bases: 9. Germline V CDR1 and CDR2: DFQATT, SNEGSKA (reference sequence). CDR3 length: 15 residues. In its sample, this clonotype was seen many times.

This clonotype originated in a woman younger than 30 with Graves' ophthalmopathy. The source material was blood. This chain links TRBV20-1 with TRBJ2-7; TRBD2 matches at 10 bases. CDR3 nucleotides: TGCAGTGCACCCCTGGCTAGCGGGGGTTCCTACGAGCAGTACTTC. Protein sequence: CSAPLASGGSYEQYF.